The 27 T cell receptor beta chains below come from one sample, sequenced in a study of tumor-infiltrating lymphocytes in primary liver carcinoma. TCR beta cDNA was made from around 460 ng total RNA with a constant-region primer. Investigators got TCR beta libraries out of three nested multiplex PCR rounds, done with slightly modified ARM-PCR. Each of the first two PCR rounds ran approximately 9 cycles with TRBV1-TRBV30 forward and C-beta reverse primers. Via MiXCR, TCRdb re-called the multiplex PCR reads, giving one row per CDR3 protein. The table has about 110,000 distinct CDR3 sequences, 55% to 75% seen once; the top ten hold approximately 9.9%. Co-extracting RNA and DNA was done with roughly 17-32 mg of unsorted bulk tissue as input. The specimen was liver tumor tissue from sampling region 1. The subset was: tumor region T1, superior pole. The receptors derive from a woman in her sixties with primary liver carcinoma and hepatitis B virus infection.

On this clonotype: A much larger clone is a single base away; this may be a read error. This chain's CDR3 is CASRTGMGYEQYF. The CDR3 region has the DNA TGTGCTAGTCGCACCGGGATGGGCTACGAGCAGTACTTC. The chain joins TRBV12-5 to TRBJ2-7; D is perhaps TRBD2 (5 bases). CDR1 is LGHNT, CDR2 FRNRAP, per germline. The CDR3 has 13 amino acids. Deletions cut 8 bases from V and 3 bases from J, with 14 bases between.

Remarks on this clonotype: One junction end does not reproduce the germline sequence, and a read error may be involved. This chain links TRBV30 with TRBJ1-2; 8 nucleotides agree with TRBD1. The CDR3 has 14 residues. Looked up from germline, CDR1 is GTSNPN and CDR2 is SVGIG (reference sequence). The CDR3 spells CAWNVGTGGDGYTF. The DNA of the CDR3 is TGTGCATGGAATGTGGGGACAGGTGGGGATGGCTACACCTTC.

A remark on this clonotype: At one of its ends the junction is not consistent with the germline gene, which may arise from a read error. This chain connects TRBV7-9 to TRBJ1-2; no clear D gene. The V gene's germline CDR1 is SEHNR and CDR2 FQNEAQ (reference sequence). This CDR3 region has 12 residues. CDR3 sequence reads: CASSPVSYGCTF. CDR3 nucleotide sequence: TGTGCCAGCAGCCCCGTCAGCTATGGCTGCACCTTC.

To note about this clonotype: A clone one base away is much larger, so this may be a read error. The chain links TRBV29-1 to TRBJ2-5; D is unclear. This CDR3 spans 14 amino acids. Trimming took off 7 bases at V and 2 bases at J, with 17 bases between the two ends. The germline gives CDR1 SQVTM, CDR2 ANQGSEA. The CDR3 spells CSAYSSVLQETQYF. The CDR3 region has the DNA TGCAGCGCCTACTCTTCGGTGTTACAAGAGACCCAGTACTTC.

The V call is TRBV6-5, the J call TRBJ2-7; 11 positions agree with TRBD1. V lost 4 bases to trimming and J lost 10 bases; unmatched junction nucleotides: 18. CDR3 length: 17 amino acids. Germline V lookup: CDR1 MNHEY, CDR2 SVGAGI. CDR3 region: CASSCRASGQGAGEQYF. The CDR3 bases are TGTGCCAGCAGTTGCAGGGCGTCTGGACAGGGGGCGGGTGAACAGTACTTC.

Remarks on this clonotype: The junction does not match germline at one end; this may be a read error. This sequence joins TRBV29-1 and TRBJ1-1, with D possibly TRBD1 on 6 matching bases. Germline CDR1 SQVTM, CDR2 ANQGSEA. The CDR3 extends over 13 amino acids. CDR3 protein: CSVADGGEYEAFF. The DNA for the CDR3 is TGCAGCGTTGCCGATGGGGGCGAATATGAAGCTTTCTTC.

The table lists this clonotype with a count of one. The junction departs from the called germline gene at one end, perhaps through a read error. The J gene is TRBJ2-1, the V gene TRBV11-3; 7 bases align to TRBD2. The CDR3 is made up of 15 amino acids. CDR1 is SGHNT and CDR2 is YENEEA in the germline V gene. The CDR3: CASSPAAGAGNEQLF. DNA of the CDR3: TGTGCCAGCAGCCCTGCGGCGGGAGCTGGGAATGAGCAATTGTTC.

As regards this clonotype: A much larger clone lies a single base off, so this may be a read error. V usage is TRBV30 and J usage is TRBJ2-3, with 9 bases identical to TRBD2. The CDR3 is made up of 14 amino acids. V lost 4 bases, J lost 2 bases, and 4 bases stayed unmatched. Germline CDR1 GTSNPN, CDR2 SVGIG (reference sequence). CDR3 in amino acids: CAWMVAGDTDTQYF. The CDR3 DNA reads as TGTGCCTGGATGGTAGCGGGAGACACAGATACGCAGTATTTT.

This clonotype was seen a few times. V and J are TRBV24-1 and TRBJ2-1, with 8 nucleotides matching TRBD1. Germline assignment: CDR1 KGHDR and CDR2 SFDVKD. The CDR3 loop spans 15 amino acids. Trimming cost V 6 bases and J 3 bases; bases outside gene matches: 6. The CDR3 spells CATSLTGEIYNEQFF. CDR3 nucleotide sequence: TGTGCCACCAGTCTGACAGGGGAGATCTACAATGAGCAGTTCTTC.

Turning to this clonotype: A read error is possible here, since a much larger clone lies one base away. The chain uses TRBV10-3 and TRBJ1-5; TRBD1 is a possible D gene (5 bases). In germline, CDR1 is ENHRY, CDR2 SYGVKD. This CDR3 comprises 15 residues. The CDR3 DNA reads as TGTGCCACCAGTGAGGCGGGACCCGGCAATCAGCCCCAGCATTTT. Its protein product is CATSEAGPGNQPQHF.

This clonotype was observed many times. The chain uses TRBV12-5 and TRBJ2-7; 7 bases are a match to TRBD1. Germline values: CDR1 LGHNT, CDR2 FRNRAP. The V and J ends lost 9 bases and 5 bases, in that order; junction bases with no gene match: 13. This CDR3 comprises 14 residues. In DNA form, the CDR3 reads TGTGCTAGCGCTCTGAGGGACAGCTTCCACGAGCAGTACTTC. It is translated as CASALRDSFHEQYF.

In the case of this clonotype: The CDR3 does not close with the conserved phenylalanine or tryptophan, likely indicating a read error. This rearrangement joins TRBV11-1 to TRBJ1-1, with TRBD1 as a possible D gene (5 bases). CDR1 SGHAT and CDR2 FQDESV come from the germline V gene (reference sequence). The CDR3 has 14 residues. The CDR3 sequence is CASRSGLQNTEAFS. Here the CDR3 DNA reads TGCGCCAGCAGGTCGGGACTGCAGAACACTGAAGCTTTCTCT.

In regard to this clonotype: The junction does not match germline at one end; this may be a read error. The chain combines TRBV7-8 with TRBJ2-7, with 7 bases aligning to TRBD2. The V gene's germline CDR1 is SGHVS and CDR2 FQNEAQ. The CDR3 extends over 16 amino acids. The CDR3 loop is CASSSVAGEDFYGQYF. In DNA, the CDR3 is TGTGCCAGCAGCTCCGTGGCGGGAGAAGACTTCTACGGGCAGTACTTC.

This clonotype was picked up many times. The rearrangement links TRBV29-1 to TRBJ2-5; TRBD2 is a possible D gene (5 bases). Germline V gene sequence: CDR1 SQVTM, CDR2 ANQGSEA. The CDR3 runs 13 residues. V lost 7 bases to trimming and J lost 5 bases, with 17 bases between them. CDR3 in DNA: TGCAGCGCTGAGAGGGAGTTCGGGGAGACCCAGTACTTC. Its translation: CSAEREFGETQYF.

As to this clonotype: A read error may explain this, as a much larger clone is one base away. The chain combines TRBV11-2 with TRBJ2-5; 9 nucleotides agree with TRBD2. Germline V gene lookup returns CDR1 SGHAT and CDR2 FQNNGV. This CDR3 comprises 16 residues. DNA for the CDR3: TGTGCCGGCAGCTTATATGCTAGCGGGAAGGAGGAGACCCATTACTTC. Its translation is CAGSLYASGKEETHYF.

The chain joins TRBV6-5 to TRBJ1-1, with a weak D call TRBD1 (6 bases). This CDR3 is built from 14 residues. Looked up from germline, CDR1 is MNHEY and CDR2 is SVGAGI. CDR3 DNA: TGTGCAAGGAGTTACTTCGGAGGGGGCACTGAAGCTTTCTTT. It encodes CARSYFGGGTEAFF.

This clonotype was detected many times. The V call is TRBV4-1, the J call TRBJ1-1; D may be TRBD1 (5 bases). Germline values: CDR1 MGHRA, CDR2 YSYEKL. V lost 2 bases and J lost 2, with 12 bases in between. CDR3 length: 15 residues. This CDR3 reads CASSQTRQRNTEAFF. The CDR3 coding sequence is TGCGCCAGCAGCCAAACTAGACAGCGAAACACTGAAGCTTTCTTT.

About this clonotype: A read error is likely, as this CDR3 ends without the conserved phenylalanine or tryptophan. The V call is TRBV25-1, the J call TRBJ2-1; TRBD2 might be the D (6 bases). The CDR3 is made up of 16 amino acids. Trimming stripped 1 base from V and 2 bases from J, with 12 bases between. Germline assignment: CDR1 MGHDK and CDR2 SYGVNS. The CDR3 is CASSEFSGGTYNEQFL. The DNA for the CDR3 is TGTGCCAGCAGTGAATTTAGCGGAGGGACCTACAATGAGCAGTTCCTC.

The CDR3 is CASSSRSGAKRETQYF. DNA for the CDR3: TGCGCCAGCAGCTCCCGTAGCGGGGCGAAACGGGAGACCCAGTACTTC. The chain recombines TRBV5-1 with TRBJ2-5; 8 bases agree with TRBD2. Per germline, CDR1 SGHRS and CDR2 YFSETQ. Unmatched junction bases numbered 12, after V lost 3 bases and J lost 5 bases. The CDR3 runs to 16 residues.

With regard to this clonotype: A much more abundant neighbour one base away suggests this may be a read error. V usage is TRBV5-1 and J usage is TRBJ1-4; possible D gene TRBD1, 5 bases. Trimming took 4 bases from V and 6 from J, leaving 16 bases between them. The CDR3 length is 15 residues. The germline CDR1 and CDR2 sequences are SGHRS and YFSETQ. In DNA form, the CDR3 reads TGCGCCAGCAGCACCACCGGGGGGAAGGATGAAAAACTGTTTTTT. It translates to CASSTTGGKDEKLFF.

This clonotype was detected many times. J is TRBJ1-4 and V is TRBV29-1; 7 nucleotides align to TRBD1. Germline assignment: CDR1 SQVTM and CDR2 ANQGSEA. This CDR3 comprises 14 residues. With 6 bases clipped from V and 1 base from J, the junction kept 5 bases outside the gene matches. The CDR3 coding sequence is TGCAGCGTATCCAGGGGGGGAACTAATGAAAAACTGTTTTTT. It specifies CSVSRGGTNEKLFF.

This sequence joins TRBV11-2 and TRBJ2-1, with D possibly TRBD2 on 7 matching bases. Per the germline V gene, CDR1 is SGHAT and CDR2 is FQNNGV. Trimming left V 6 bases short and J 10 bases short, with 16 bases between. The CDR3 totals 13 residues. The CDR3 DNA reads as TGTGCCAGCAGTTGGACTAGAGGGACAGAGCAGTTCTTC. Protein sequence: CASSWTRGTEQFF.

A word on this clonotype: This is likely a read error, given that the CDR3 carries no conserved phenylalanine or tryptophan at its end. The chain is built from TRBV6-2 or TRBV6-3 and TRBJ2-7; D is possibly TRBD1 (6 bases). CDR1 and CDR2 (germline): MNHEY, SVGEGT. The CDR3 has 13 amino acids. The CDR3 nucleotides read TGTACCAGCAGTTACAACAGGGATTACGTGCAGTACCTC. Protein sequence: CTSSYNRDYVQYL.

Ten or more counts support this clonotype. The chain recombines TRBV12-3 or TRBV12-4 with TRBJ2-7; 9 nucleotides match TRBD1. The CDR3 runs to 11 residues. V lost 5 bases to trimming and J lost 13 bases; unmatched junction nucleotides: 6. In DNA form, the CDR3 reads TGTGCCAGCAGTCTGGACAGGGGCATTTACTTC. Its translation is CASSLDRGIYF.

With respect to this clonotype: One base away lies a much larger clone, so this may be a sequencing read error. The V call is TRBV6-6, the J call TRBJ1-5; D is unresolved. The germline V gene has CDR1 MNHNY and CDR2 SVGAGI (reference sequence). The CDR3 has 12 amino acids. The CDR3 nucleotides are TGTGCCAGCAGTTCCGGAGATCAGCACCAGCATTTT. As protein: CASSSGDQHQHF.

This clonotype was detected many times. The CDR3 coding sequence is TGTGCCAAACTTCCCAAGGGGGAGGGTCTGGGGACTACTGAAGCTTTCTTT. Encoded protein: CAKLPKGEGLGTTEAFF. The V gene is TRBV12-3 or TRBV12-4, the J gene TRBJ1-1, with a tentative D call TRBD1 (6 bases). Trimming pared 10 bases from V and 5 bases from J, leaving 29 bases between. The CDR3 consists of 17 residues.

This clonotype has at least ten counts. The chain recombines TRBV6-5 with TRBJ1-3; 7 bases are a match to TRBD1. CDR1 and CDR2 (germline): MNHEY, SVGAGI. CDR3 size: 15 residues. J gave up 0 bases and V 7 bases, and 6 bases lay outside the gene matches. The CDR3 here is CASTSTGPSGNTIYF. The CDR3, as DNA: TGTGCCAGCACCTCGACAGGGCCCTCTGGAAACACCATATATTTT.